A single sample gave rise to the 5 T cell receptor beta chains below, sequenced in a study of T cells in localized non-small cell lung cancer. Repertoires were generated with immunoSEQ multiplex PCR, while TCRdb's copy carries only in-frame clones and drops some. The sample lists approximately 67,000 clones; about 83% were seen once. Specimen: peripheral blood, collected before any cancer treatment. The source is a female donor over 55 with stage I lung adenocarcinoma.

V usage is TRBV2 and J usage is TRBJ2-7; D may be TRBD1 (6 bases). CDR1 and CDR2 from the germline V gene are SNHLY and FYNNEI. Trimming left V 8 bases short and J 2 bases short, with 16 bases between. The CDR3 sequence is 14 residues long. The CDR3 coding sequence is TGTGCCAGCGTGGGGATCAGGGGCGCCTACGAGCAGTACTTC. Protein product: CASVGIRGAYEQYF.

The chain employs TRBV29-1 and TRBJ1-2; 10 bases fit TRBD1. The V gene's germline CDR1 is SQVTM and CDR2 ANQGSEA. After removal of 7 bases from V and 6 bases from J, the junction contained 2 bases not matched to a gene. CDR3 length equals 11 residues. The CDR3 loop reads CSGGTGDGYTF. DNA of the CDR3: TGCAGCGGGGGGACAGGGGATGGCTACACCTTC.

The chain has TRBV15 and TRBJ2-2; possibly TRBD1 or TRBD2 for D (6 bases each). Trimming removed 5 bases at V and 5 bases at J, with 15 bases between. This CDR3 contains 15 residues. From germline, CDR1 is LNHNV and CDR2 YYDKDF (reference sequence). CDR3: CATSGGRRPTGELFF. In nucleotides, the CDR3 is TGTGCCACCAGCGGGGGGCGGAGACCTACCGGGGAGCTGTTTTTT.

This chain uses TRBV15 with TRBJ2-1; D gene uncertain. Germline CDR1 and CDR2: LNHNV and YYDKDF (reference sequence). CDR3 length equals 15 residues. Trimming left V 0 bases short and J 0 bases short, with 6 bases between. In nucleotides, the CDR3 is TGTGCCACCAGCAGAGAAACGAGCTCCTACAATGAGCAGTTCTTC. Translating it yields CATSRETSSYNEQFF.

This CDR3 is CASKDRDLLNIQYF. In DNA form, the CDR3 reads TGTGCCAGTAAGGACAGGGACCTTTTAAACATTCAGTACTTC. The rearrangement uses TRBV19 and TRBJ2-4, with TRBD1 matching 8 bases. The CDR3 runs 14 residues. V dropped 7 bases and J dropped 6; count of bases not matched to a gene: 8. Germline CDR1 LNHDA, CDR2 SQIVND (reference sequence). The full variable domain, rest sourced from reference TRBV19 and TRBJ2-4, is DGGITQSPKYLFRKEGQNVTLSCEQNLNHDAMYWYRQDPGQGLRLIYYSQIVNDFQKGDIAEGYSVSREKKESFPLTVTSAQKNPTAFYLCASKDRDLLNIQYFGAGTRLSVL.